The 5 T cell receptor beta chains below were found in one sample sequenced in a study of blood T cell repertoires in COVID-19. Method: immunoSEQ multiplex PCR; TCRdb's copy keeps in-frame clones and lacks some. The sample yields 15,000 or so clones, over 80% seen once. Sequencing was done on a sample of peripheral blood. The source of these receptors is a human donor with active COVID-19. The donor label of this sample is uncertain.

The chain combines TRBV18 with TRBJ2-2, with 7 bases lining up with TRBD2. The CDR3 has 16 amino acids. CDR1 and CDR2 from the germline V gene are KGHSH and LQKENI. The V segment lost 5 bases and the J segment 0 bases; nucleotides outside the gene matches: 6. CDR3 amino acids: CASSKTSSSNTGELFF. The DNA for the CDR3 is TGTGCCAGCTCAAAGACTAGCAGCTCGAACACCGGGGAGCTGTTTTTT. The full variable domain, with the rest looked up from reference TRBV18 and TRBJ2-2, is NAGVMQNPRHLVRRRGQEARLRCSPMKGHSHVYWYRQLPEEGLKFMVYLQKENIIDESGMPKERFSAEFPKEGPSILRIQQVVRGDSAAYFCASSKTSSSNTGELFFGEGSRLTVL.

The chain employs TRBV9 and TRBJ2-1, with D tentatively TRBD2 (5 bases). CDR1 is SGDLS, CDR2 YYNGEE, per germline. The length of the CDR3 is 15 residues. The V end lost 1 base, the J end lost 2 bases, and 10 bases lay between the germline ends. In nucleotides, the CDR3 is TGTGCCAGCAGCGTACGGGGAGCGGCCTACAATGAGCAGTTCTTC. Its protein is CASSVRGAAYNEQFF.

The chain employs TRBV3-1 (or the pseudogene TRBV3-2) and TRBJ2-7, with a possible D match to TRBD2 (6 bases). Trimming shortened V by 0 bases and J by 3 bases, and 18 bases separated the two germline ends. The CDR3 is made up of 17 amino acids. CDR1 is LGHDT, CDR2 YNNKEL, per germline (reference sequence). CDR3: CASSQDLGGAGIYEQYF. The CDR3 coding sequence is TGTGCCAGCAGCCAAGATCTTGGAGGGGCGGGAATCTACGAGCAGTACTTC.

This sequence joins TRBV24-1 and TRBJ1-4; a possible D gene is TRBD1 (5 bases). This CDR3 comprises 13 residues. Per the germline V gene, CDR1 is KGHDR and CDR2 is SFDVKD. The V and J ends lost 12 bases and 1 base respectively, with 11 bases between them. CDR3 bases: TGTGCCTCCCAGGGTAGAACTAATGAAAAACTGTTTTTT. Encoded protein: CASQGRTNEKLFF.

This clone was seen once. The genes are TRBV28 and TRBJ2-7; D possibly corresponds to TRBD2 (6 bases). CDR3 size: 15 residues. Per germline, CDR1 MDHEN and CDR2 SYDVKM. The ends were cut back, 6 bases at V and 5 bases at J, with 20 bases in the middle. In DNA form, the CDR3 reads TGTGCCAGCAGCTCCCCAGGGTACGGGAGAAACGAGCAGTACTTC. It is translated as CASSSPGYGRNEQYF.